This T cell receptor beta chain was captured in a study of T cell responses to AZD1222 COVID-19 vaccine. Study in general: Whether given at about 4 or about 12 weeks, second doses were pooled.

This clone was detected only a few times. Antigen specificity is unknown. Study-level results: Of the AZD1222 recipients, only six were seropositive at baseline. The breadth and depth of Spike-specific TCRs increased once two AZD1222 doses had been given. Nearly half of spike-specific TCRs reportedly target unmutated variant regions.

CDR1 is MDHEN, CDR2 SYDVKM, per germline. The CDR3 is 14 amino acids. With 6 bases clipped from V and 3 bases from J, the junction kept 6 bases outside the gene matches. Profiling relied on immunoSEQ multiplex PCR, and the TCRdb table lists in-frame clones only, not all of them. The table lists about 150,000 clones, under 95% of them singletons. The chain carries TRBV28 and TRBJ2-5, with 8 bases matching TRBD1. The sequence came from an adult in good health. Material: peripheral blood, obtained on day 0 of AZD1222 vaccination. CDR3 sequence: CASSRGQAEETQYF. The CDR3 DNA follows: TGTGCCAGCAGCCGGGGACAGGCCGAAGAGACCCAGTACTTC. The whole variable domain, remainder taken from reference TRBV28 and TRBJ2-5, is DVKVTQSSRYLVKRTGEKVFLECVQDMDHENMFWYRQDPGLGLRLIYFSYDVKMKEKGDIPEGYSVSREKKERFSLILESASTNQTSMYLCASSRGQAEETQYFGPGTRLLVL.